This T cell receptor (beta chain) was captured in a study of OX40 agonist ivuxolimab in advanced cancers. Only in-frame clones appear in the TCRdb table, and some are missing; sequencing was by immunoSEQ multiplex PCR. The sample lists roughly 120,000 clones, roughly nine tenths occurring once. This clone was seen only once. V gave up 2 bases and J gave up 4 bases, with 15 bases separating them. The germline V gene encodes CDR1 MGHRA and CDR2 YSYEKL. The CDR3 sequence is 16 residues long. This receptor was obtained from an adult with an advanced solid tumor such as melanoma, head and neck, liver or kidney cancer. V is TRBV4-1 and J is TRBJ2-1; D is possibly TRBD1 (6 bases). Sequences were derived from CD4+ or CD8+ T cells sorted from blood, sampled in a trial of the OX40 agonist ivuxolimab. The CDR3, as DNA: TGCGCCAGCAGCCAACTTGGGCAGGGGCGTTACAATGAGCAGTTCTTC. Its protein is CASSQLGQGRYNEQFF.